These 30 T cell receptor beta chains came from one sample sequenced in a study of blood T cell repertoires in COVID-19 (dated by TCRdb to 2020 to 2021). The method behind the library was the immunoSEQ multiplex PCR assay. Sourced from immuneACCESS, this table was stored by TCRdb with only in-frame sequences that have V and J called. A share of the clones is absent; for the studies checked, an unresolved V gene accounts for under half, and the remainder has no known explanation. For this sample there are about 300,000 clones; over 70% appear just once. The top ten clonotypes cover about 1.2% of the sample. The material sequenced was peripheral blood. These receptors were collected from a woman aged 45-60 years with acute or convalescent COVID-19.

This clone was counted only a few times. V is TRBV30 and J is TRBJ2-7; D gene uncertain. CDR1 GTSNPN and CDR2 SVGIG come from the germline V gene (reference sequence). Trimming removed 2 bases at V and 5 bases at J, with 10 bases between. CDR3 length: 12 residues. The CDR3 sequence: CAWSPQRDEQYF. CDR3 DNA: TGTGCCTGGAGTCCACAACGGGACGAGCAGTACTTC.

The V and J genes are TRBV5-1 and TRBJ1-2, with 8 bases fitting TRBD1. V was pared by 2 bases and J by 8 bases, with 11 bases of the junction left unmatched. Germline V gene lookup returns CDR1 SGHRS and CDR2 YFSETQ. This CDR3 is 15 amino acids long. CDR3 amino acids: CASSLDRGATLGYTF. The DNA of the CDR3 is TGCGCCAGCAGCTTAGACAGGGGCGCGACACTCGGCTACACCTTC. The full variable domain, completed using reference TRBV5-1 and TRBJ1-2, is KAGVTQTPRYLIKTRGQQVTLSCSPISGHRSVSWYQQTPGQGLQFLFEYFSETQRNKGNFPGRFSGRQFSNSRSEMNVSTLELGDSALYLCASSLDRGATLGYTFGSGTRLTVV.

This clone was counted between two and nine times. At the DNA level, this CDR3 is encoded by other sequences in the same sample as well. In DNA form, the CDR3 reads TGCAGTGCTAGCGGATCGAGGGAGCAGTACTTC. It yields the protein CSASGSREQYF. The chain is built from TRBV20-1 and TRBJ2-7; no firm D call. The CDR3 is 11 residues long. CDR1 and CDR2 from the germline V gene are DFQATT and SNEGSKA (reference sequence). V lost 3 bases and J lost 7, with 10 bases in between.

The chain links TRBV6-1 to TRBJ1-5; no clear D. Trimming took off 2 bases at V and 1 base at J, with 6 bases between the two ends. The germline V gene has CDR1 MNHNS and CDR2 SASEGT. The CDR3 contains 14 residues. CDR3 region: CASSESGSNQPQHF. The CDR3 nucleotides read TGTGCCAGCAGTGAATCCGGGAGCAATCAGCCCCAGCATTTT.

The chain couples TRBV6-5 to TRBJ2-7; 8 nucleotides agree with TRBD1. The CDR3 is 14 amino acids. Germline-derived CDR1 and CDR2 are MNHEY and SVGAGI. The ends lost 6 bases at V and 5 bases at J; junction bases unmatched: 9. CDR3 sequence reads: CASRDGTGRNEQYV. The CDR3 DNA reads TGTGCCAGCAGGGATGGGACAGGTCGAAACGAGCAGTACGTC.

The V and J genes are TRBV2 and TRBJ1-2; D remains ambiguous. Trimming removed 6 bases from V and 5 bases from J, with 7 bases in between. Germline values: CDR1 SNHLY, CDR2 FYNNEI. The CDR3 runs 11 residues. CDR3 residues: CASRSEYGYTF. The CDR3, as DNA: TGTGCCAGCAGATCTGAGTATGGCTACACCTTC.

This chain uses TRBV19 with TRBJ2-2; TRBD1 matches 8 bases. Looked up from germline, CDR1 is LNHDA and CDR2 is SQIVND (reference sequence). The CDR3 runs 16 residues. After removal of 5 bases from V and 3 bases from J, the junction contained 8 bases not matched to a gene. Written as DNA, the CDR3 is TGTGCCAGTAGTTACGGACAGGGATGGGACACCGGGGAGCTGTTTTTT. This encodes CASSYGQGWDTGELFF.

The CDR3 sequence is CATSRGLAGAEEQFF. The CDR3 DNA reads TGTGCCACCAGCAGAGGACTAGCGGGAGCGGAGGAGCAGTTCTTC. The genes are TRBV15 and TRBJ2-1; 12 nucleotides line up with TRBD2. The V gene end was trimmed by 1 base and the J gene end by 10 bases; junction bases not matched to a gene: 5. The CDR3 runs 15 residues. In germline, CDR1 is LNHNV, CDR2 YYDKDF (reference sequence).

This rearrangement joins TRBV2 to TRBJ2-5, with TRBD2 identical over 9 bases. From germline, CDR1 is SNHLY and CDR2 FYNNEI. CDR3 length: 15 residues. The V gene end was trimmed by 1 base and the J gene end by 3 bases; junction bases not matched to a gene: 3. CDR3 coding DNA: TGTGCCAGCAGTGAAGTCGCTAGCGGGGAAGAGACCCAGTACTTC. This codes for CASSEVASGEETQYF.

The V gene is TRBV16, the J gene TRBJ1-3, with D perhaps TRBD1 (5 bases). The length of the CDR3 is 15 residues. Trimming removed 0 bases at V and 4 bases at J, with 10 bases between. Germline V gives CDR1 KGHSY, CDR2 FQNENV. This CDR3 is CASSQSGGLGNTIYF. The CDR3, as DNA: TGTGCCAGCAGCCAATCTGGGGGACTCGGAAACACCATATATTTT.

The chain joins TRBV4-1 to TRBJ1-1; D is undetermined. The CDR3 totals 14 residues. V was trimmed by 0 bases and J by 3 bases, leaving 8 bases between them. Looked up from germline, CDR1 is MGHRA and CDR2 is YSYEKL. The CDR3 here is CASSQEERYTEAFF. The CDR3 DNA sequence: TGCGCCAGCAGCCAAGAGGAGAGGTACACTGAAGCTTTCTTT.

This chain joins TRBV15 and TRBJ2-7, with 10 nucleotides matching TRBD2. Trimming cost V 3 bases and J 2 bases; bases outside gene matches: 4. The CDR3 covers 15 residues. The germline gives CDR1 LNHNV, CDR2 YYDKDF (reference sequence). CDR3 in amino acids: CATSSVAGGAYEQYF. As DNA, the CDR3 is TGTGCCACCAGCAGTGTAGCGGGAGGCGCCTACGAGCAGTACTTC.

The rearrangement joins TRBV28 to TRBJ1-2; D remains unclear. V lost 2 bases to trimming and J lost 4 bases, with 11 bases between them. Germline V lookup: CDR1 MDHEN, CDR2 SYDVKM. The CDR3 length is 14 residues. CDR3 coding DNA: TGTGCCAGCAGTTTAGTCCAGTCTGTCTATGGCTACACCTTC. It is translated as CASSLVQSVYGYTF.

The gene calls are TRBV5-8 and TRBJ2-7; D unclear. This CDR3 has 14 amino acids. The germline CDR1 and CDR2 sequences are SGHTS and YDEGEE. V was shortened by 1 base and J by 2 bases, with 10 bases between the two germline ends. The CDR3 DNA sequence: TGTGCCAGCAGCTTGTACTACCTCGCCTACGAGCAGTACTTC. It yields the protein CASSLYYLAYEQYF.

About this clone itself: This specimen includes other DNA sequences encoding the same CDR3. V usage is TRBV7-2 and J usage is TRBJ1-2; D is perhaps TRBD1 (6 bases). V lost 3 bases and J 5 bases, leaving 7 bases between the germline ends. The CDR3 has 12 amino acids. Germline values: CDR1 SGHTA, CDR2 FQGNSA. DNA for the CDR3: TGTGCCAGCAGCTTGGACAGTTATGGCTACACCTTC. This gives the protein CASSLDSYGYTF.

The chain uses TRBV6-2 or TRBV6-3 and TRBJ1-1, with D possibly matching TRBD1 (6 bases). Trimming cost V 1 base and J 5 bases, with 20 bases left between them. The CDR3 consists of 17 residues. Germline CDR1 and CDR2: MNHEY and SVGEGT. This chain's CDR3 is CASSYLQGSPLSTEAFF. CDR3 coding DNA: TGTGCCAGCAGTTACTTACAGGGTTCTCCTTTGTCTACTGAAGCTTTCTTT.

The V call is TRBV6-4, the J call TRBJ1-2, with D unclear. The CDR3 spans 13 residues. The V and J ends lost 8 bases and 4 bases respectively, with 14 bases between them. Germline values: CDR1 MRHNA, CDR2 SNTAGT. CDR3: CASGSGDIYGYTF. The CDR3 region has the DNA TGTGCCAGCGGGTCTGGAGATATCTATGGCTACACCTTC.

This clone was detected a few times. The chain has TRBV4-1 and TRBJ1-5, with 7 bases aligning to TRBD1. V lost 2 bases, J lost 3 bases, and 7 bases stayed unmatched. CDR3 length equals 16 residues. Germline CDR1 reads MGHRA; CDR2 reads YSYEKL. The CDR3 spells CASSQFSGTVNQPQHF. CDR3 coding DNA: TGCGCCAGCAGCCAATTTTCCGGGACAGTCAATCAGCCCCAGCATTTT.

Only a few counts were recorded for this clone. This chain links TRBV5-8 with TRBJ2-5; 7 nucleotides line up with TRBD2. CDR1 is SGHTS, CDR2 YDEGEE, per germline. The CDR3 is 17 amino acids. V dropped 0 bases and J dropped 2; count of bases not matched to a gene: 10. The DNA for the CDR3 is TGTGCCAGCAGCTTGGCAGATCGACTTAGCGGGCAAGAGACCCAGTACTTC. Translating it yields CASSLADRLSGQETQYF.

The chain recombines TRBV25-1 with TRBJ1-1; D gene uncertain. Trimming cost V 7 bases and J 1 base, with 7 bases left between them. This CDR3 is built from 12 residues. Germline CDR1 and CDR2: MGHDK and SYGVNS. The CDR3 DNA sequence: TGTGCCAGCAACCGGGGGAACACTGAAGCTTTCTTT. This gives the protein CASNRGNTEAFF.

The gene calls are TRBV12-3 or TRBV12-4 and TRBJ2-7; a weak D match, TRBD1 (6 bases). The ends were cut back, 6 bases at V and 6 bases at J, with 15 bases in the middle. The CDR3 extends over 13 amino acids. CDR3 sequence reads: CASRLLQGFEQYF. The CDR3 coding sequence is TGTGCCAGCAGACTACTCCAGGGGTTCGAGCAGTACTTC.

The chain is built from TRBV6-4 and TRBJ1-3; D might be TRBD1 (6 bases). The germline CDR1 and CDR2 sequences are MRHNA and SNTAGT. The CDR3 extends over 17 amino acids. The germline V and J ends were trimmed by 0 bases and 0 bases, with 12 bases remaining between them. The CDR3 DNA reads TGTGCCAGCAGTGACTCGGCAGGGGAGACCTCTGGAAACACCATATATTTT. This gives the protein CASSDSAGETSGNTIYF.

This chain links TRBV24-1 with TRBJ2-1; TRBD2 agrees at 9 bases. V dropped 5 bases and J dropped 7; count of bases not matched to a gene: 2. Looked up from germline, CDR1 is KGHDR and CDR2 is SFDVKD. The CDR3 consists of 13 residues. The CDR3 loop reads CATSGTSANEQFF. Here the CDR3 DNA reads TGTGCCACCAGTGGGACTAGCGCTAATGAGCAGTTCTTC.

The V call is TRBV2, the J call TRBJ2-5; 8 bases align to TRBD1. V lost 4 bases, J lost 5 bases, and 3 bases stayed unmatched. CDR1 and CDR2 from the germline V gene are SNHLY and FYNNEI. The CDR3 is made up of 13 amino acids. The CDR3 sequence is CASSGTGRETQYF. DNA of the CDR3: TGTGCCAGCAGTGGGACAGGGAGGGAGACCCAGTACTTC.

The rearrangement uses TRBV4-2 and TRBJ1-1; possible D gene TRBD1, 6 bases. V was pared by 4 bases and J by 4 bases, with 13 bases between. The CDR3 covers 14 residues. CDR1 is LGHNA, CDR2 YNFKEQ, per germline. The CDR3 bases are TGTGCCAGCAGCCCAAAGACAGGTCGCACTGAAGCTTTCTTT. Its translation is CASSPKTGRTEAFF.

CDR3 protein: CASRPSGGYNSPLHF. The CDR3 DNA sequence: TGTGCCAGTAGGCCGTCAGGGGGGTATAATTCACCCCTCCACTTT. The rearrangement uses TRBV19 and TRBJ1-6, with 7 bases aligning to TRBD1. J lost 4 bases, V lost 6 bases, and 6 bases had no gene match. CDR1 is LNHDA, CDR2 SQIVND, per germline (reference sequence). The CDR3 covers 15 residues.

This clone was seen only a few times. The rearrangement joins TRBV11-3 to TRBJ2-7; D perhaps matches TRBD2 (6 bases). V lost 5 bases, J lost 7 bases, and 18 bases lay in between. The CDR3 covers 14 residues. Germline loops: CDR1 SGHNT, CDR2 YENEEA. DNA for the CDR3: TGTGCCAGCAGCCCAGGAGGGAACCTGTGGGAGCAGTACTTC. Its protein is CASSPGGNLWEQYF.

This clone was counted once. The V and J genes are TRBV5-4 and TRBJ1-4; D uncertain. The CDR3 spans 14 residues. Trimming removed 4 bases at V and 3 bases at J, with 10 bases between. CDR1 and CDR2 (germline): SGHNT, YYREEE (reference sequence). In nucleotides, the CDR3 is TGTGCCAGCAGCACTGTCGGAGCTAATGAAAAACTGTTTTTT. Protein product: CASSTVGANEKLFF. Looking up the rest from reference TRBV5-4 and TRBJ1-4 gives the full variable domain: ETGVTQSPTHLIKTRGQQVTLRCSSQSGHNTVSWYQQALGQGPQFIFQYYREEENGRGNFPPRFSGLQFPNYSSELNVNALELDDSALYLCASSTVGANEKLFFGSGTQLSVL.

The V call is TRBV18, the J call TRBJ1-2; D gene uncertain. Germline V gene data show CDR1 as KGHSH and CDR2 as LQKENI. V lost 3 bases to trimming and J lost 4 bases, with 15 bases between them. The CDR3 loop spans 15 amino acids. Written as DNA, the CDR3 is TGTGCCAGCTCACCCGATGGAGGAGCCGGCTATGGCTACACCTTC. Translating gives CASSPDGGAGYGYTF.

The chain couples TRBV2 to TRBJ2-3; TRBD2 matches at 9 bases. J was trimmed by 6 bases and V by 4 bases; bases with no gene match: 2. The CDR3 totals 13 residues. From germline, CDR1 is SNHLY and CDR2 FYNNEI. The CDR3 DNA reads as TGTGCCAGCAGTGCCCTAGCGGGGGATACGCAGTATTTT. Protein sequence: CASSALAGDTQYF.